This passage covers 31 T cell receptor beta chains from one sample sequenced in a study of shared clonotypes between healthy human individuals. Generated by immunoSEQ multiplex PCR, the TCRdb table keeps only in-frame clones and is missing some. The sample contains around 1,000,000 clones, approximately 75% of which appear only once. Sequencing used memory CD4+ T cells from PBMCs. Documented subset: CD45RA-negative fraction. These receptors were collected from a man aged 18 to 30 in good health. Some clones in this sample may be carry-over from other donors' samples.

The rearrangement joins TRBV9 to TRBJ2-1; no clear D gene. The germline V gene has CDR1 SGDLS and CDR2 YYNGEE. The CDR3 is 14 amino acids. V was shortened by 0 bases and J by 4 bases, with 8 bases between the two germline ends. The CDR3 reads CASSVAREYNEQFF. DNA for the CDR3: TGTGCCAGCAGCGTAGCCCGAGAATACAATGAGCAGTTCTTC.

This clone came up a few times. The chain links TRBV2 to TRBJ2-2; D not resolved. The V end was cut by 6 bases, the J end by 2 bases, with 10 bases between. The length of the CDR3 is 14 residues. Germline CDR1 is SNHLY and CDR2 is FYNNEI. CDR3 protein: CASSIPKNTGELFF. CDR3 in DNA: TGTGCCAGCAGCATACCAAAAAACACCGGGGAGCTGTTTTTT.

As DNA, the CDR3 is TGCGCCAGCAGCGGACAGGGACAAGAGACCCAGTACTTC. Amino acids: CASSGQGQETQYF. V and J are TRBV10-2 and TRBJ2-5; 8 nucleotides match TRBD1. CDR3 length: 13 amino acids. Per the germline V gene, CDR1 is WSHSY and CDR2 is SAAADI. V gave up 6 bases and J gave up 2 bases; unmatched junction bases: 2.

The rearrangement links TRBV19 to TRBJ2-2, with a possible D match to TRBD1 (6 bases). Germline V gives CDR1 LNHDA, CDR2 SQIVND (reference sequence). Trimming cost V 0 bases and J 4 bases, with 12 bases left between them. The CDR3 has 16 amino acids. CDR3 loop: CASSIDTGLTTGELFF. CDR3 in DNA: TGTGCCAGTAGTATAGATACAGGGTTAACCACCGGGGAGCTGTTTTTT.

This clone has only a few counts. Other nucleotide sequences in the sample specify the same CDR3. The chain has TRBV5-4 and TRBJ2-2, with D tentatively TRBD1 or TRBD2 (6 bases each). V lost 0 bases and J lost 0, with 9 bases in between. Germline V gives CDR1 SGHNT, CDR2 YYREEE (reference sequence). The CDR3 is 16 residues long. The CDR3 sequence: CASSLAGGANTGELFF. CDR3 sequence (DNA): TGTGCCAGCAGCTTGGCCGGGGGCGCGAACACCGGGGAGCTGTTTTTT.

The chain is built from TRBV11-3 and TRBJ2-1; 7 bases line up with TRBD1. Trimming took 5 bases from V and 9 from J; bases not matched to a gene: 10. This CDR3 has 14 residues. Germline V gene data show CDR1 as SGHNT and CDR2 as YENEEA. The CDR3 region has the DNA TGTGCCAGCAGCCCGGGACAGCAAGGCGGTGAGCAGTTCTTC. This encodes CASSPGQQGGEQFF.

This clone has just one count. This rearrangement joins TRBV5-1 to TRBJ2-2; D perhaps matches TRBD1 (6 bases). The CDR3 runs to 14 residues. Trimming took off 4 bases at V and 1 base at J, with 8 bases between the two ends. The germline gives CDR1 SGHRS, CDR2 YFSETQ. The CDR3 sequence is CASSRTVNTGELFF. Here the CDR3 DNA reads TGCGCCAGCAGCCGGACAGTGAACACCGGGGAGCTGTTTTTT.

This chain joins TRBV5-6 and TRBJ1-4; 12 bases are shared with TRBD1. Looked up from germline, CDR1 is SGHDT and CDR2 is YYEEEE. The CDR3 runs 16 residues. V dropped 2 bases and J dropped 7; count of bases not matched to a gene: 6. The chain's CDR3 is CASSFGTGGIGEKLFF. CDR3 DNA: TGTGCCAGCAGCTTCGGGACAGGGGGCATAGGTGAAAAACTGTTTTTT.

The chain joins TRBV11-2 to TRBJ1-3, with a possible D match to TRBD1 (6 bases). The germline V gene encodes CDR1 SGHAT and CDR2 FQNNGV. This CDR3 contains 17 residues. V lost 1 base and J 0 bases, leaving 13 bases between the germline ends. The CDR3 bases are TGTGCCAGCAGCTTAGTTCCGGGAGGGGGCTCTGGAAACACCATATATTTT. It yields the protein CASSLVPGGGSGNTIYF.

This chain connects TRBV15 to TRBJ2-7; D is uncertain. The ends were cut back, 0 bases at V and 7 bases at J, with 10 bases in the middle. The CDR3 is 13 residues long. Germline CDR1 is LNHNV and CDR2 is YYDKDF (reference sequence). The CDR3 nucleotides read TGTGCCACCAGCAGAGAGAGACGGACGGAGCAGTACTTC. Its translation is CATSRERRTEQYF.

This clone has a handful of counts. The genes are TRBV5-4 and TRBJ2-1; the D is unclear. This CDR3 has 15 amino acids. Germline V CDR1 and CDR2: SGHNT, YYREEE (reference sequence). V was shortened by 2 bases and J by 7 bases, with 16 bases between the two germline ends. CDR3 sequence: CASSFPSLTTNEQFF. CDR3 sequence (DNA): TGTGCCAGCAGCTTCCCCTCGCTAACTACGAATGAGCAGTTCTTC. The complete variable domain, with remaining parts taken from reference TRBV5-4 and TRBJ2-1, reads ETGVTQSPTHLIKTRGQQVTLRCSSQSGHNTVSWYQQALGQGPQFIFQYYREEENGRGNFPPRFSGLQFPNYSSELNVNALELDDSALYLCASSFPSLTTNEQFFGPGTRLTVL.

The chain is built from TRBV30 and TRBJ1-6; maybe TRBD1 (6 bases). Trimming shortened V by 4 bases and J by 7 bases, and 11 bases separated the two germline ends. There are 13 residues in the CDR3. The V gene's germline CDR1 is GTSNPN and CDR2 SVGIG (reference sequence). CDR3 sequence reads: CAWTGGRNSPLHF. The CDR3 bases are TGTGCCTGGACGGGGGGGCGAAATTCACCCCTCCACTTT.

This rearrangement joins TRBV9 to TRBJ2-3; no reliable D call. The CDR3 length is 14 residues. Trimming took 4 bases from V and 8 from J, leaving 17 bases between them. Germline-derived CDR1 and CDR2 are SGDLS and YYNGEE. The CDR3 region is CASSPQNRESTQYF. The CDR3 DNA sequence: TGTGCCAGCAGCCCTCAGAATCGAGAGAGTACGCAGTATTTT.

This chain links TRBV6-1 with TRBJ1-4; 8 bases are shared with TRBD1. With 4 bases clipped from V and 2 bases from J, the junction kept 12 bases outside the gene matches. The CDR3 covers 18 residues. The V gene's germline CDR1 is MNHNS and CDR2 SASEGT. The CDR3 reads CASSVSVNQGATNEKLFF. CDR3 DNA sequence: TGTGCCAGCAGTGTAAGCGTAAACCAGGGGGCGACTAATGAAAAACTGTTTTTT.

The gene calls are TRBV27 and TRBJ1-5; a possible D gene is TRBD1 (5 bases). Germline CDR1 is MNHEY and CDR2 is SMNVEV (reference sequence). The CDR3 sequence is 14 residues long. V lost 0 bases and J lost 7, with 10 bases in between. The CDR3, as DNA: TGTGCCAGCAGTTTATCCAGGGTTGGACAGCCCCAGCATTTT. As protein: CASSLSRVGQPQHF.

This clone was counted a few times. The CDR3 sequence: CASSPNREQFF. Here the CDR3 DNA reads TGTGCCAGCAGTCCTAACAGGGAGCAGTTCTTC. The chain links TRBV28 to TRBJ2-1, with a tentative D call TRBD1 (5 bases). The CDR3 has 11 amino acids. V was shortened by 5 bases and J by 10 bases, with 9 bases between the two germline ends. The germline gives CDR1 MDHEN, CDR2 SYDVKM.

This sequence joins TRBV11-2 and TRBJ2-1, with TRBD2 identical over 7 bases. The CDR3 is 17 amino acids. CDR1 and CDR2 (germline): SGHAT, FQNNGV. V shed 5 bases and J 0 bases; nucleotides not matched to a gene: 10. DNA of the CDR3: TGTGCCAGCAGCGATTTCCCGGGGGGAAGCTCCTACAATGAGCAGTTCTTC. This codes for CASSDFPGGSSYNEQFF.

A few counts support this clone. The V and J genes are TRBV29-1 and TRBJ1-1; 8 bases agree with TRBD1. This CDR3 is 12 amino acids long. With V trimmed by 3 bases and J by 5 bases, 2 bases remained unmatched. Germline V gives CDR1 SQVTM, CDR2 ANQGSEA. The CDR3 reads CSVDDRGTEAFF. The CDR3 bases are TGCAGCGTTGACGACAGGGGAACTGAAGCTTTCTTT. Filled out from reference TRBV29-1 and TRBJ1-1, the complete variable domain reads SAVISQKPSRDICQRGTSLTIQCQVDSQVTMMFWYRQQPGQSLTLIATANQGSEATYESGFVIDKFPISRPNLTFSTLTVSNMSPEDSSIYLCSVDDRGTEAFFGQGTRLTVV.

This clone came up many times. V is TRBV18 and J is TRBJ2-3; D is undetermined. The CDR3 has 13 amino acids. V gave up 1 base and J gave up 3 bases, with 5 bases separating them. CDR1 and CDR2 from the germline V gene are KGHSH and LQKENI. CDR3 DNA sequence: TGTGCCAGCTCACCACTGAAGACAGATACGCAGTATTTT. This codes for CASSPLKTDTQYF. The entire variable domain, with the rest obtained from reference TRBV18 and TRBJ2-3, is as follows: NAGVMQNPRHLVRRRGQEARLRCSPMKGHSHVYWYRQLPEEGLKFMVYLQKENIIDESGMPKERFSAEFPKEGPSILRIQQVVRGDSAAYFCASSPLKTDTQYFGPGTRLTVL.

In DNA form, the CDR3 reads TGCGCCAGCAGCTGGGGACAGCCAGCAAGGGACACTGAAGCTTTCTTT. This encodes CASSWGQPARDTEAFF. The rearrangement joins TRBV5-1 to TRBJ1-1; TRBD1 matches at 7 bases. This CDR3 spans 16 amino acids. CDR1 and CDR2 from the germline V gene are SGHRS and YFSETQ. V gave up 3 bases and J gave up 3 bases; unmatched junction bases: 11.

J is TRBJ1-1 and V is TRBV28; 7 nucleotides match TRBD1. CDR1 is MDHEN, CDR2 SYDVKM, per germline. With V trimmed by 1 base and J by 1 base, 3 bases remained unmatched. CDR3 length: 15 residues. The CDR3, as DNA: TGTGCCAGCAGTTTATTCTACAGGGGGAACACTGAAGCTTTCTTT. Translated: CASSLFYRGNTEAFF.

The J gene is TRBJ1-2, the V gene TRBV28, with D possibly matching TRBD1 (5 bases). Looked up from germline, CDR1 is MDHEN and CDR2 is SYDVKM. CDR3 size: 14 residues. The V end lost 4 bases, the J end lost 3 bases, and 12 bases lay between the germline ends. CDR3 DNA sequence: TGTGCCAGCAGTTCCCCCGGGGCATACTATGGCTACACCTTC. It yields the protein CASSSPGAYYGYTF.

This clone occurred many times. Within the sample, other DNA sequences also encode this same CDR3. This sequence joins TRBV5-1 and TRBJ1-2; D uncertain. V was pared by 0 bases and J by 2 bases, with 8 bases between. The V gene's germline CDR1 is SGHRS and CDR2 YFSETQ. This CDR3 contains 14 residues. Here the CDR3 reads CASSLESVNYGYTF. The CDR3 nucleotides are TGCGCCAGCAGCTTGGAGTCGGTCAACTATGGCTACACCTTC.

V is TRBV7-2 and J is TRBJ2-1; 10 positions match TRBD2. The CDR3 totals 16 residues. V shed 3 bases and J 4 bases; nucleotides not matched to a gene: 6. Germline V lookup: CDR1 SGHTA, CDR2 FQGNSA. The CDR3 region is CASSFHSGRQYNEQFF. The CDR3, as DNA: TGTGCCAGCAGCTTCCATAGCGGGAGGCAGTACAATGAGCAGTTCTTC.

With regard to this clone: Other nucleotide sequences from this sample produce the same CDR3. The V gene is TRBV7-2, the J gene TRBJ1-4; 9 nucleotides agree with TRBD1. The length of the CDR3 is 14 residues. Germline V gene lookup returns CDR1 SGHTA and CDR2 FQGNSA. Losses at the gene ends were 1 base for V and 7 bases for J; bases not matched to a gene: 1. DNA for the CDR3: TGTGCCAGCAGCTTAGGACAGGGGGGTGAAAAACTGTTTTTT. It specifies CASSLGQGGEKLFF.

This clone has just one count. The chain combines TRBV5-4 with TRBJ2-3, with D maybe TRBD2 (6 bases). Germline CDR1 reads SGHNT; CDR2 reads YYREEE (reference sequence). Trimming cost V 4 bases and J 6 bases, with 12 bases left between them. The CDR3 sequence is 13 residues long. The CDR3 reads CASSLGGVDTQYF. In nucleotides, the CDR3 is TGTGCCAGCAGCCTGGGAGGAGTTGATACGCAGTATTTT.

Of note for this clone: One junction end disagrees with the germline gene, perhaps due to a read error. The rearrangement uses TRBV7-9 and TRBJ1-1; D remains ambiguous. Germline V CDR1 and CDR2: SEHNR, FQNEAQ (reference sequence). The CDR3 length is 9 residues. The chain's CDR3 is CASSFREQF. CDR3 sequence (DNA): TGTGCCAGCAGCTTTAGGGAGCAATTT.

This clone showed up just once. V usage is TRBV23-1 and J usage is TRBJ1-5, with D possibly matching TRBD1 (5 bases). TRBV23-1 is recorded as an ORF, its role being uncertain. The CDR3 covers 15 residues. Trimming shortened V by 1 base and J by 6 bases, and 13 bases separated the two germline ends. The CDR3, as DNA: TGCGCCAGCAGTCAATTTAAGGGGCGAGGTCAGCCCCAGCATTTT. Translating gives CASSQFKGRGQPQHF.

The chain joins TRBV28 to TRBJ2-7; 8 bases are shared with TRBD1. Germline CDR1 is MDHEN and CDR2 is SYDVKM. J lost 2 bases, V lost 6 bases, and 6 bases had no gene match. The CDR3 is made up of 14 amino acids. The CDR3 here is CASRMTGVPYEQYF. DNA for the CDR3: TGTGCCAGCAGGATGACAGGGGTCCCCTACGAGCAGTACTTC. Complete variable domain (other parts from reference TRBV28 and TRBJ2-7): DVKVTQSSRYLVKRTGEKVFLECVQDMDHENMFWYRQDPGLGLRLIYFSYDVKMKEKGDIPEGYSVSREKKERFSLILESASTNQTSMYLCASRMTGVPYEQYFGPGTRLTVT.

J is TRBJ2-2 and V is TRBV5-1; D is unresolved. Trimming stripped 3 bases from V and 2 bases from J, with 11 bases between. Germline V gene lookup returns CDR1 SGHRS and CDR2 YFSETQ. This CDR3 comprises 15 residues. CDR3 amino acids: CASSYTLSNTGELFF. The CDR3 DNA reads TGCGCCAGCAGCTATACTCTCAGTAACACCGGGGAGCTGTTTTTT.

A single count supports this clone. This chain uses TRBV5-1 with TRBJ2-5; TRBD1 matches at 7 bases. The V gene's germline CDR1 is SGHRS and CDR2 YFSETQ. The CDR3 has 17 residues. The V segment lost 2 bases and the J segment 5 bases; nucleotides outside the gene matches: 15. The CDR3 sequence is CASSFRLEGAPRETQYF. The CDR3 bases are TGCGCCAGCAGCTTCAGGCTAGAGGGGGCGCCCCGGGAGACCCAGTACTTC.